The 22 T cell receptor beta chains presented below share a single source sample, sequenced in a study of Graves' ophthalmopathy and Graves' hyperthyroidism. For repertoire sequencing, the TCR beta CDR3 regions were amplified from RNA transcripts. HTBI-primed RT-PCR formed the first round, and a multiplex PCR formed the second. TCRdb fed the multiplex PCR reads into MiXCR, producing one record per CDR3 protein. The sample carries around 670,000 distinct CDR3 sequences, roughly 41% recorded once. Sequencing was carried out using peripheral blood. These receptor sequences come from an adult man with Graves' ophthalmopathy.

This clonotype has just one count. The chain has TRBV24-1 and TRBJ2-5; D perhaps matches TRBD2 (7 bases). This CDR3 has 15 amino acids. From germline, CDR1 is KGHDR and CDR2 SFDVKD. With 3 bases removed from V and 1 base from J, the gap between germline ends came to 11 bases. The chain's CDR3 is CATSDPAGAQETQYF. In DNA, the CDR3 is TGTGCCACCAGTGATCCCGCGGGGGCCCAAGAGACCCAGTACTTC.

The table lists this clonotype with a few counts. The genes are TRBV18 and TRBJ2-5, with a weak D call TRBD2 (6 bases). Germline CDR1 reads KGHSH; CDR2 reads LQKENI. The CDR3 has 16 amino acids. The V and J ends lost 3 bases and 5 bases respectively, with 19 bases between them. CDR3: CASSPPRWSAGETQYF. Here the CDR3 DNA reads TGTGCCAGCTCACCTCCGAGGTGGAGCGCGGGGGAGACCCAGTACTTC.

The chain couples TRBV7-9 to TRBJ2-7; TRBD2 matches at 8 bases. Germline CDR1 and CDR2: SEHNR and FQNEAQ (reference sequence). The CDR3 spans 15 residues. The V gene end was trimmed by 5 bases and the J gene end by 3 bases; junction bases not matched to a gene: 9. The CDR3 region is CASSQRREAYYEQYF. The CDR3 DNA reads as TGTGCCAGCAGCCAAAGGCGGGAGGCGTACTACGAGCAGTACTTC.

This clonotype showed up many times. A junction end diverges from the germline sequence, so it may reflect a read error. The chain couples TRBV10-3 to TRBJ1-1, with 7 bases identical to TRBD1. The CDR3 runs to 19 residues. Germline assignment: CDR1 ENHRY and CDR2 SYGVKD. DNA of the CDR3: TGTGCCAGCAGTTACTCCCACTCAACACGAAACTGGGACAGAACTGAAGCTTTCTTT. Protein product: CASSYSHSTRNWDRTEAFF.

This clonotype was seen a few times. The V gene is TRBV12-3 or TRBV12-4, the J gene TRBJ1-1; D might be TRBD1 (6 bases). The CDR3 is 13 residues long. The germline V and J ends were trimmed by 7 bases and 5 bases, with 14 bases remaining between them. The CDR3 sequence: CASKVTGMTEAFF. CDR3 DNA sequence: TGTGCCAGCAAAGTTACAGGGATGACTGAAGCTTTCTTT.

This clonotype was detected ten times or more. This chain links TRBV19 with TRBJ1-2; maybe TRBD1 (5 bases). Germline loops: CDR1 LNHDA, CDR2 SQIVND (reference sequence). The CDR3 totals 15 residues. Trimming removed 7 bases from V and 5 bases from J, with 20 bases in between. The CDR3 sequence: CASTPARDRLYGYTF. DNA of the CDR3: TGTGCCAGTACTCCCGCTCGGGACCGATTATATGGCTACACCTTC. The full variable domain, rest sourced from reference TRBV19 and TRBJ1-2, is DGGITQSPKYLFRKEGQNVTLSCEQNLNHDAMYWYRQDPGQGLRLIYYSQIVNDFQKGDIAEGYSVSREKKESFPLTVTSAQKNPTAFYLCASTPARDRLYGYTFGSGTRLTVV.

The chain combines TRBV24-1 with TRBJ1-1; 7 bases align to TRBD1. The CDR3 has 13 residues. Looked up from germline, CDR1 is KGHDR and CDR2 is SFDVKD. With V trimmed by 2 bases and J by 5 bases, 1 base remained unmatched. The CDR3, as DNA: TGTGCCACCAGTGATTCCAGGGGGACTGAAGCTTTCTTT. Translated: CATSDSRGTEAFF.

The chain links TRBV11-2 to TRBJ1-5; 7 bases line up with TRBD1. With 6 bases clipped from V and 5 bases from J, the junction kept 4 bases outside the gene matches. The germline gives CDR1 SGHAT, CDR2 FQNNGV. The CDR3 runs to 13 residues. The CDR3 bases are TGTGCCAGCAGACAGGGGCCCCATCAGCCCCAGCATTTT. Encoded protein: CASRQGPHQPQHF.

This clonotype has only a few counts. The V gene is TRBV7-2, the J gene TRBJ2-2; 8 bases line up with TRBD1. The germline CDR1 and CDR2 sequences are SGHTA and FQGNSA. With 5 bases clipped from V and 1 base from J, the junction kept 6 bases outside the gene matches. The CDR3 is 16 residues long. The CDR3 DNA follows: TGTGCCAGCAGCCAAAGGGGGACAGGGAACACCGGGGAGCTGTTTTTT. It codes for CASSQRGTGNTGELFF.

The CDR3 sequence: CASSESGLGYGYTF. CDR3 in DNA: TGTGCCAGCAGCGAGTCAGGGCTGGGCTATGGCTACACCTTC. The genes are TRBV9 and TRBJ1-2; possible D gene TRBD1, 5 bases. CDR1 and CDR2 from the germline V gene are SGDLS and YYNGEE. V lost 3 bases and J lost 4, with 13 bases in between. The CDR3 has 14 residues.

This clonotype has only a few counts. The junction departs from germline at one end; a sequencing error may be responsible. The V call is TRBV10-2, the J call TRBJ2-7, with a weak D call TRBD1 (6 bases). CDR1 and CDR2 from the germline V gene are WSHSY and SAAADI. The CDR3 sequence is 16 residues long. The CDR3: CASSPGGAYLPYEQYF. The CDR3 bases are TGTGCCAGCAGTCCTGGGGGCGCCTATCTCCCCTACGAGCAGTACTTC.

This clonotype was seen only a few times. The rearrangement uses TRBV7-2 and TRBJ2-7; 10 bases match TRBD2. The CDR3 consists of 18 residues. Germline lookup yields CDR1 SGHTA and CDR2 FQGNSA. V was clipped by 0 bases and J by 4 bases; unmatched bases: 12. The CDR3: CASSLAGASGRVMYEQYF. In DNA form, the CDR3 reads TGTGCCAGCAGCTTAGCGGGGGCTAGCGGGAGAGTAATGTACGAGCAGTACTTC.

CDR3 region: CASSEYGLKNTEAFF. The CDR3 region has the DNA TGTGCCAGCAGTGAATATGGACTGAAGAACACTGAAGCTTTCTTT. This chain links TRBV25-1 with TRBJ1-1, with D hard to call. The ends were cut back, 0 bases at V and 1 base at J, with 9 bases in the middle. The CDR3 has 15 amino acids. Germline CDR1 reads MGHDK; CDR2 reads SYGVNS.

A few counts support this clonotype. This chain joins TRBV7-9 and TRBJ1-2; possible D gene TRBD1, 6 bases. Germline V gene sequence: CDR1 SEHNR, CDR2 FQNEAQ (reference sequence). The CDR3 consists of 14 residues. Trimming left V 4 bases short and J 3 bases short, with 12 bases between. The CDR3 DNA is TGTGCCAGCAGCTCCCGGGACACTTACTATGGCTACACCTTC. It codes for CASSSRDTYYGYTF.

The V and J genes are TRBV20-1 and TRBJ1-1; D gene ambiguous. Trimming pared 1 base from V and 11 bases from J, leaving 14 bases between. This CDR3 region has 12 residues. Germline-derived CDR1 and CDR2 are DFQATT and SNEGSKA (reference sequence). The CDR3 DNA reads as TGCAGTGCTAGAGTTTGGGGTATAGACGCTTTCTTT. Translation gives CSARVWGIDAFF.

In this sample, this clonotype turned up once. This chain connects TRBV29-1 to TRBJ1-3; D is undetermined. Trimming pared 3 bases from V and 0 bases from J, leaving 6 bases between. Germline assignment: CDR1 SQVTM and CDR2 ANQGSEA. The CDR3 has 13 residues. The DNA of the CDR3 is TGCAGCGTTGATGGCAGCTCTGGAAACACCATATATTTT. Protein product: CSVDGSSGNTIYF. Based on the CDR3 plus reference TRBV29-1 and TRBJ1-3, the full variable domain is SAVISQKPSRDICQRGTSLTIQCQVDSQVTMMFWYRQQPGQSLTLIATANQGSEATYESGFVIDKFPISRPNLTFSTLTVSNMSPEDSSIYLCSVDGSSGNTIYFGEGSWLTVV.

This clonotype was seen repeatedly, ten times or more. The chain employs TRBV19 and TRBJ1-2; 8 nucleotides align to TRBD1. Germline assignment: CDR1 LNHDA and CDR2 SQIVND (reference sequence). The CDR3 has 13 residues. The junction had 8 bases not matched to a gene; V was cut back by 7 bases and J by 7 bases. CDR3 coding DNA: TGTGCCAGTACCTCTCAGGGGGCTCGTGGCTACACCTTC. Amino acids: CASTSQGARGYTF.

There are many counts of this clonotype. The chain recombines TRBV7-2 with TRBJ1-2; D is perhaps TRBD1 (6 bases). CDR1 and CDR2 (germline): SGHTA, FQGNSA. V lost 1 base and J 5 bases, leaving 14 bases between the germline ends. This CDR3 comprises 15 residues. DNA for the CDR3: TGTGCCAGCAGCTTAGTGCAGGGGCGCAGGTATGGCTACACCTTC. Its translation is CASSLVQGRRYGYTF.

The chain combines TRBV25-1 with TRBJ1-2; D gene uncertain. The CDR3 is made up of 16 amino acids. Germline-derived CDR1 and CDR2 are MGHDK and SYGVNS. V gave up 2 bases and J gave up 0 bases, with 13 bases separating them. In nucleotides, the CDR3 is TGTGCCAGCAGTGAAAAGGGAAGTTCAGCTAACTATGGCTACACCTTC. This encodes CASSEKGSSANYGYTF.

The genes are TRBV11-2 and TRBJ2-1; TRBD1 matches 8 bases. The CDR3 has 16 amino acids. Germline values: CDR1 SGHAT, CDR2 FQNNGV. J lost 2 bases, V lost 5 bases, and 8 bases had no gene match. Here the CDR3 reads CASSLTGDQPYNEQFF. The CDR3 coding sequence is TGTGCCAGCAGCCTGACAGGGGACCAGCCCTACAATGAGCAGTTCTTC.

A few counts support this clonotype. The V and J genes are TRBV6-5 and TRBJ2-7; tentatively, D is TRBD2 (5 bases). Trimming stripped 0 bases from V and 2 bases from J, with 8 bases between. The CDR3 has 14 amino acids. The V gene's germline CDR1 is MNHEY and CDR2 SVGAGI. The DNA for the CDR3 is TGTGCCAGCAGTTACTCGCGGGCCCCCTACGAGCAGTACTTC. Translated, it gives CASSYSRAPYEQYF.

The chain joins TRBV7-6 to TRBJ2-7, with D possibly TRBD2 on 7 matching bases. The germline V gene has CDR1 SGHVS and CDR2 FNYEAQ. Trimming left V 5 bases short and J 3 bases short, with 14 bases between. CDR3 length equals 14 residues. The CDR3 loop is CASSREDRGYEQYF. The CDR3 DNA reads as TGTGCCAGCAGCCGGGAGGACAGAGGCTACGAGCAGTACTTC.